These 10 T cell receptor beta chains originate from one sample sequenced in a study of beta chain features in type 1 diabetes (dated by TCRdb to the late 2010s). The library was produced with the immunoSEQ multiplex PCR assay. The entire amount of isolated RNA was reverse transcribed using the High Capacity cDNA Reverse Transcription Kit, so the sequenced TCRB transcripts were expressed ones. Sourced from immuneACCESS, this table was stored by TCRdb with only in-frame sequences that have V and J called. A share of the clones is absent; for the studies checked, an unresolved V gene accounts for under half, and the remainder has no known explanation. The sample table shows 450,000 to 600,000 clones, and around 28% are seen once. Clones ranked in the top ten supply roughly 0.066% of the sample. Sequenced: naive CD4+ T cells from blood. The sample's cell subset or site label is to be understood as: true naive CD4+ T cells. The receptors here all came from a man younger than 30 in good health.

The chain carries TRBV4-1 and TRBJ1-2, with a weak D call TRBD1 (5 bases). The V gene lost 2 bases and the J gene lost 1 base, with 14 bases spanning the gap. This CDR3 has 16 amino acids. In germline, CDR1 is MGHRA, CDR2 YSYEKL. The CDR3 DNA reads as TGCGCCAGCAGCCAACGGAATGGGGCGGTTAACTATGGCTACACCTTC. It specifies CASSQRNGAVNYGYTF.

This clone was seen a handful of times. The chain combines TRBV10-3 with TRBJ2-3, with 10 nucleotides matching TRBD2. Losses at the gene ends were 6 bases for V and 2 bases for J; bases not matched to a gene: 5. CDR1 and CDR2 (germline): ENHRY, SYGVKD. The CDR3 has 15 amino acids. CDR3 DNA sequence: TGTGCCATCAGAGGACTAGCGGACTACACAGATACGCAGTATTTT. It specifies CAIRGLADYTDTQYF.

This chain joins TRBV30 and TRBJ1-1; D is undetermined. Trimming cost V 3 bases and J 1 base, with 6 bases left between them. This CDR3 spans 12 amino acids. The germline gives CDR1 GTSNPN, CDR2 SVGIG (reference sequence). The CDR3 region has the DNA TGTGCCTGGAGAGGCAGGAACACTGAAGCTTTCTTT. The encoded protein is CAWRGRNTEAFF.

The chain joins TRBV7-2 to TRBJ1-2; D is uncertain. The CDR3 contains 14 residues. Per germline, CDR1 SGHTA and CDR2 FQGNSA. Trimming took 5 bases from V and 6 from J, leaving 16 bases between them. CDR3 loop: CASSAPTSWNGYTF. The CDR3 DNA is TGTGCCAGCAGCGCACCGACGAGTTGGAATGGCTACACCTTC.

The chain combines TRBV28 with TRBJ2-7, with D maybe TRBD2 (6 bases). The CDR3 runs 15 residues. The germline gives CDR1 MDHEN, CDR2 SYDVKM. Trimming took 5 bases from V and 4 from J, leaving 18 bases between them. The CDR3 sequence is CASSDSGRSPYEQYF. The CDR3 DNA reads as TGTGCCAGCAGTGACTCGGGGAGGTCCCCTTACGAGCAGTACTTC.

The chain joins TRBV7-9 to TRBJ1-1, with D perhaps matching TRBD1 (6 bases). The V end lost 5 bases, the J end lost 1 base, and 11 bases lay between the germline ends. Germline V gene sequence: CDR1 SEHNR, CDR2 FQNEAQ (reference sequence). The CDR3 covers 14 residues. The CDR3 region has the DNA TGTGCCAGCAGCGCGGACAGCCCGAACACTGAAGCTTTCTTT. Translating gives CASSADSPNTEAFF.

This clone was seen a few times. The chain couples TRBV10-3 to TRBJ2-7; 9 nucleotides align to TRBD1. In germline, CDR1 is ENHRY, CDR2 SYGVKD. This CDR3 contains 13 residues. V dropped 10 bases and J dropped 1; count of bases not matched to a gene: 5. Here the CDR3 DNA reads TGTGCCACGGGGGGACAGGGATCCTACGAGCAGTACTTC. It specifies CATGGQGSYEQYF.

The CDR3 DNA reads as TGTGCCAGCAGTTTACGGACTAGCGGGAGCGGGGCCTACAATGAGCAGTTCTTC. Protein sequence: CASSLRTSGSGAYNEQFF. This rearrangement joins TRBV27 to TRBJ2-1; TRBD2 matches at 13 bases. Germline CDR1 MNHEY, CDR2 SMNVEV (reference sequence). V trimming: 2 bases; J trimming: 2 bases; junction bases outside the gene matches: 6. The CDR3 sequence is 18 residues long.

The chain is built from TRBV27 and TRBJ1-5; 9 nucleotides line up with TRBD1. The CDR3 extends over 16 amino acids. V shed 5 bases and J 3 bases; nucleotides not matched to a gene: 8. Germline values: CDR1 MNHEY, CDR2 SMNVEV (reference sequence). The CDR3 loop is CASSPGTGSNNQPQHF. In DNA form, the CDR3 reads TGTGCCAGCAGTCCCGGGACAGGGTCCAACAATCAGCCCCAGCATTTT.

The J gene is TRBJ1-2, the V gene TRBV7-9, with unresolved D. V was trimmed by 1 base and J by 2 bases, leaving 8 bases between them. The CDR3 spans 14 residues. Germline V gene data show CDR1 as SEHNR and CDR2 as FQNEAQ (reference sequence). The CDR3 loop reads CASSLGQANYGYTF. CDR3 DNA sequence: TGTGCCAGCAGCTTAGGGCAGGCCAACTATGGCTACACCTTC.